A selection of T cell receptor beta chains follows, all from one sample in a study of blood T cell repertoires in COVID-19. The table came from immunoSEQ multiplex PCR; TCRdb's copy has only in-frame clones and leaves some out. The sample contains a few hundred thousand clones, 90% of which appear only once. Material: PBMCs or T cells enriched from blood (not recorded which). The origin of the receptors is a young man who had recovered from COVID-19. Each CDR3 is given with its conserved first and last residue. D genes are given only for firm matches. Clone sizes are given selectively: once, few, many, or a class where the clone is expanded.

>-|-|TRBV7-9|14|TRBJ2-3
TGTGCCAGCAGCTTGCCAGCGGGCACAGATACGCAGTATTTT
CASSLPAGTDTQYF
>-|once|TRBV24-1|14|TRBJ1-2
TGTGCCACCAGTATTCGGGATTTGAACTATGGCTACACCTTC
CATSIRDLNYGYTF
>-|-|TRBV11-2|14|TRBJ2-2
TGTGCCAGCAGCTGGGGGAGGTCTACCGGGGAGCTGTTTTTT
CASSWGRSTGELFF
>-|-|TRBV7-8|16|TRBJ2-7
TGTGCCAGCAGCTTAGCGGGGAGTCCTTTCTCCTACGAGCAGTACTTC
CASSLAGSPFSYEQYF
>TRBD1|-|TRBV7-9|14|TRBJ2-7
TGTGCCAGCAGCCAGACAGGGAATTCGGACGAGCAGTACTTC
CASSQTGNSDEQYF
>-|once|TRBV5-1|13|TRBJ2-1
TGCGCCAGCAGCCTGACTCTATCCAATGAGCAGTTCTTC
CASSLTLSNEQFF
>TRBD1|-|TRBV4-3|16|TRBJ2-1
TGCGCCAGCAGCCAAGAGAGGGGAGCAGGGGGCTTTGAGCAGTTCTTC
CASSQERGAGGFEQFF
>-|-|TRBV4-1|13|TRBJ1-4
TGCGCCAGCAGCCCAGAGCTCCGGGAAAAACTGTTTTTT
CASSPELREKLFF
>TRBD2|-|TRBV9|14|TRBJ2-7
TGTGCCAGCAGCATCGGGAGCGGGAGCGACGAGCAGTACTTC
CASSIGSGSDEQYF
>-|once|TRBV12-5|12|TRBJ2-5
TGTGCTAGTGGTTTGGCCGGCGGGACCCAGTACTTC
CASGLAGGTQYF
>TRBD1|-|TRBV30|13|TRBJ1-4
TGTGCCTGGAGTGCAGGGGGAGGTGAAAAACTGTTTTTT
CAWSAGGGEKLFF
>-|-|TRBV14|17|TRBJ2-2
TGTGCCAGCAGCGCGCACCATCTGGGGGGGCTGACCGGGGAGCTGTTTTTT
CASSAHHLGGLTGELFF
>-|-|TRBV4-3|16|TRBJ2-2
TGCGCCAGCAGCCAAGTTGGGGGCTGGTACACCGGGGAGCTGTTTTTT
CASSQVGGWYTGELFF
>-|-|TRBV14|13|TRBJ1-2
TGTGCCAGCAGCCAACTTGAGGGCTATGGCTACACCTTC
CASSQLEGYGYTF
>-|-|TRBV30|15|TRBJ2-2
TGTGCCTGGAAGGGGCCGACACTGAACACCGGGGAGCTGTTTTTT
CAWKGPTLNTGELFF
>-|-|TRBV6-2/TRBV6-3|16|TRBJ1-5
TGTGCCAGCAGTTACTTGCCAGGCCGAAGCAATCAGCCCCAGCATTTT
CASSYLPGRSNQPQHF
>TRBD2|-|TRBV6-6|19|TRBJ2-3
TGTGCCAGCAGTCGTACCGGGACTAGCGGGGTCACGGGTGTGGATACGCAGTATTTT
CASSRTGTSGVTGVDTQYF
>-|-|TRBV5-4|15|TRBJ1-5
TGTGCCAGCAGCTCGACAGCGACGCCAAATCAGCCCCAGCATTTT
CASSSTATPNQPQHF
>-|-|TRBV12-3/TRBV12-4|13|TRBJ1-6
TGTGCCAGCAGTTTACAGAGGATTTCACCCCTCCACTTT
CASSLQRISPLHF
>-|-|TRBV7-8|16|TRBJ1-4
TGTGCCAGCAGCCCGGGAAGGAGGTGGACTAATGAAAAACTGTTTTTT
CASSPGRRWTNEKLFF
>TRBD2|-|TRBV3-1/TRBV3-2|14|TRBJ2-7
TGTGCCAGCAGCCAATCCCTAGCGGGAGCCGAGCAGTACTTC
CASSQSLAGAEQYF
>-|-|TRBV6-5|11|TRBJ1-2
TGTGCCAGCACCCGGGGGGGTGGCTACACCTTC
CASTRGGGYTF
>TRBD1|-|TRBV5-4|14|TRBJ2-7
TGTGCCAGCAGCTCCCCGGGACAGCTCTACGAGCAGTACTTC
CASSSPGQLYEQYF
>-|-|TRBV6-1|14|TRBJ1-3
TGTGCCAGCAGTGAAAATAATTCTGGAAACACCATATATTTT
CASSENNSGNTIYF
>-|-|TRBV9|13|TRBJ1-3
TGTGCCAGCAGCACAACCTCTGGAAACACCATATATTTT
CASSTTSGNTIYF
>TRBD1|-|TRBV2|15|TRBJ1-4
TGTGCCAGCAGTGGCACAGGGGCAACTAATGAAAAACTGTTTTTT
CASSGTGATNEKLFF
>TRBD1|-|TRBV7-2|17|TRBJ1-2
TGTGCCAGCAGCTCGGACGGACAGGGCTCGGGACGTGATGGCTACACCTTC
CASSSDGQGSGRDGYTF
>-|few|TRBV5-4|12|TRBJ2-1
TGTGCCAGCAGCGACAGTTGGAATGAGCAGTTCTTC
CASSDSWNEQFF
>TRBD2|-|TRBV6-2/TRBV6-3|14|TRBJ2-7
TGTGCCAGCAGTTCCTTAGCGGGGCCCTACGAGCAGTACTTC
CASSSLAGPYEQYF
>TRBD1|-|TRBV19|15|TRBJ2-1
TGTGCCAGTAGTACTGGGCAGGGGGCTTTCAATGAGCAGTTCTTC
CASSTGQGAFNEQFF
>TRBD1|-|TRBV10-3|17|TRBJ2-4
TGTGCCATCAGTGAGTTGAAACCCGGGACAGGGGGAAACATTCAGTACTTC
CAISELKPGTGGNIQYF
>TRBD2|-|TRBV12-3/TRBV12-4|13|TRBJ2-5
TGTGCCAGCAGCGATAGCGGGCTTGAGACCCAGTACTTC
CASSDSGLETQYF
>TRBD1|-|TRBV6-5|15|TRBJ2-2
TGTGCCAGCAGCTCCCGGGACAGAGGCACCGGGGAGCTGTTTTTT
CASSSRDRGTGELFF
>-|once|TRBV7-6|15|TRBJ2-7
TGTGCCAGCAGCTTAGTTAGGGACACGACCTACGAGCAGTACTTC
CASSLVRDTTYEQYF
>-|once|TRBV12-5|14|TRBJ2-3
TGTGCTAGTGGGGAGGGGCTTCCCACAGATACGCAGTATTTT
CASGEGLPTDTQYF
>-|-|TRBV7-8|14|TRBJ1-1
TGTGCCAGCAGCTTATCGGTACTTGGCACTGAAGCTTTCTTT
CASSLSVLGTEAFF
>-|-|TRBV21-1|15|TRBJ2-2
TGTGCCAGCACCACGGGACAGGAGAACACCGGGGAGCTGTTTTTT
CASTTGQENTGELFF